This TCR beta chain was sequenced in a study of tissue T cells after allogeneic stem cell transplantation. Sequenced by immunoSEQ multiplex PCR; TCRdb stores in-frame clones only, minus some. This sample has roughly 1,300 clones, with around 50% found just once. Broader study findings: Which tissue TCRs were alloreactive or antigen-specific was not determined. Some clones might be persisting host cells. Blood and spleen captured only part of the tissue TCR repertoire. Across patients, clones rarely overlapped, yet motif clusters were shared tissue-specifically.

On this clone itself: Its antigen is unidentified. Gene names denote mouse genes. The CDR3 end is not reached by the read, which stops 1 residue before it; the germline J gene fills it in.

Time point defined: mouse harvest day 7 after allogeneic transplant. The graft held 10^6 splenic CD5+ T cells and 10^7 T-cell-depleted bone marrow cells. This CDR3 is 14 amino acids long. V lost 0 bases to trimming and J lost 2 bases, with 7 bases between them. The germline V gene has CDR1 SGHSN and CDR2 HYEKVE. This chain uses TRBV12-1 with TRBJ2-1; D might be TRBD1 (5 bases). This TCR derives from a female BALB/c mouse given C57BL/6 T cells with graft-versus-host disease after an allogeneic hematopoietic cell transplant. The sequenced sample was liver tissue. The DNA read from the CDR3 is TGTGCCAGCTCTCTCGCAGGGTACTATGCTGAGCAGTTC. Translating gives CASSLAGYYAEQF. From start to end, the CDR3 is CASSLAGYYAEQFF.